This T cell receptor beta chain was retrieved from a study of T cell changes during pregnancy in multiple sclerosis. The CDR3 is 14 residues long. Germline lookup yields CDR1 KGHSH and CDR2 LQKENI. V lost 2 bases and J lost 6, with 13 bases in between. Using immunoSEQ multiplex PCR, the repertoire was profiled, and TCRdb retains in-frame clones only, with some absent. The sample consists of under 60,000 clones, around 90% of them appearing once. This TCR was sampled from a female donor with multiple sclerosis, enrolled in a pregnancy study. This chain joins TRBV18 and TRBJ1-2; a weak D match, TRBD1 (6 bases). This material consisted of CD8+ T cells from peripheral blood mononuclear cells, taken after pregnancy. CDR3 residues: CASSPAGGRDGYTF. In DNA, the CDR3 is TGTGCCAGCTCACCAGCTGGGGGCCGAGATGGCTACACCTTC.